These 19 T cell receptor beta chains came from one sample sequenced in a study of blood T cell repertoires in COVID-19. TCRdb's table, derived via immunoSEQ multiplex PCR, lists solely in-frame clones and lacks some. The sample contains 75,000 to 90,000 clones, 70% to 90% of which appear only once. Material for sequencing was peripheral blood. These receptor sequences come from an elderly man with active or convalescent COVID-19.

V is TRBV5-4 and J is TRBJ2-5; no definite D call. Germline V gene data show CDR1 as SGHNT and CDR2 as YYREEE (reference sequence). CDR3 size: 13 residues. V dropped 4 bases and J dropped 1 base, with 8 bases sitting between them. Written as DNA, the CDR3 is TGTGCCAGCAGCAGGTGGGCCCAAGAGACCCAGTACTTC. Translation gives CASSRWAQETQYF.

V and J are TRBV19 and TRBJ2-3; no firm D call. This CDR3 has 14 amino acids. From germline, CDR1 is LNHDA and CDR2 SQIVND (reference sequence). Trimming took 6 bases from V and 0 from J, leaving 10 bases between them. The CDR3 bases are TGTGCCAGTAGCCCCACGGTTAGCACAGATACGCAGTATTTT. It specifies CASSPTVSTDTQYF.

The CDR3: CASSPGTGAEQFF. Written as DNA, the CDR3 is TGCGCCAGCAGTCCCGGGACAGGGGCAGAGCAGTTCTTC. The V and J genes are TRBV10-1 and TRBJ2-1; TRBD1 agrees at 10 bases. The CDR3 length is 13 residues. J lost 10 bases, V lost 5 bases, and 5 bases had no gene match. Per germline, CDR1 WNHNN and CDR2 SYGVQD (reference sequence).

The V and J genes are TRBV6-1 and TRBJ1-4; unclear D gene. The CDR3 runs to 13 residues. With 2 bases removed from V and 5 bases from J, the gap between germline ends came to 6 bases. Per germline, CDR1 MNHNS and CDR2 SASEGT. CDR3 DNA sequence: TGTGCCAGCAGTGAAACTTGGAATGAAAAACTGTTTTTT. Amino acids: CASSETWNEKLFF.

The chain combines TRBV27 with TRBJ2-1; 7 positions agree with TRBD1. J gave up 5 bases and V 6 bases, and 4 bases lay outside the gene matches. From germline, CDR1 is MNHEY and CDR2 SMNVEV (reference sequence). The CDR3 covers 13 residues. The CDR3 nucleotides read TGTGCCAGCAGGAGGGGGCGGCACAATGAGCAGTTCTTC. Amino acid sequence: CASRRGRHNEQFF.

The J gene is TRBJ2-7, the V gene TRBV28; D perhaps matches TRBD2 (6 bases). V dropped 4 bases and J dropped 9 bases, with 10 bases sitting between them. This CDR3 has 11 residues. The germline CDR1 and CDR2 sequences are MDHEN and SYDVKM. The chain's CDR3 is CASSSGVGQYV. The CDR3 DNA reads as TGTGCCAGCAGTTCGGGAGTCGGGCAGTACGTC.

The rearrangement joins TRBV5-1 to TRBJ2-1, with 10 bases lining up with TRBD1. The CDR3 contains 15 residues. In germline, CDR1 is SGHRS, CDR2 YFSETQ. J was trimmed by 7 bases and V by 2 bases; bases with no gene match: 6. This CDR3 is CASSLAGTGVNEQFF. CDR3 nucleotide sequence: TGCGCCAGCAGCTTAGCCGGGACAGGGGTTAATGAGCAGTTCTTC.

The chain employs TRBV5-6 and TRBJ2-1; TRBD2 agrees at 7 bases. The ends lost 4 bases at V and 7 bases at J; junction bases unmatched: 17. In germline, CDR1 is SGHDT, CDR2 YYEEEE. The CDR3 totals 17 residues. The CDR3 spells CASSRRDYLLVRNEQFF. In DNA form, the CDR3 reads TGTGCCAGCAGCCGTAGGGACTACCTGTTGGTGAGGAATGAGCAGTTCTTC.

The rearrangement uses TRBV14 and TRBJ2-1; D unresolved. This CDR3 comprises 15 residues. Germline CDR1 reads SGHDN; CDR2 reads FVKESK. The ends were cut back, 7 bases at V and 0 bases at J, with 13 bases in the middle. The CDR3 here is CASNPSGGSYNEQFF. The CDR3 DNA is TGTGCCAGCAATCCGAGTGGTGGCTCCTACAATGAGCAGTTCTTC.

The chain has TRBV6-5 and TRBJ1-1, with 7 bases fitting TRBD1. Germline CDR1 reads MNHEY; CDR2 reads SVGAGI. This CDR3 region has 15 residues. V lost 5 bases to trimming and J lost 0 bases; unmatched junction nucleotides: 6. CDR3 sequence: CASSLEGALNTEAFF. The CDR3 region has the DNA TGTGCCAGCAGTCTAGAGGGGGCCTTGAACACTGAAGCTTTCTTT.

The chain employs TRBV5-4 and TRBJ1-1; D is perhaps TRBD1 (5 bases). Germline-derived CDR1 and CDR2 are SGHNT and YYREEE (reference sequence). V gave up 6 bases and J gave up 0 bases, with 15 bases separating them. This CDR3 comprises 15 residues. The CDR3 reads CASTRGGDLNTEAFF. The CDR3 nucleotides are TGTGCCAGCACCCGGGGGGGAGACTTGAACACTGAAGCTTTCTTT.

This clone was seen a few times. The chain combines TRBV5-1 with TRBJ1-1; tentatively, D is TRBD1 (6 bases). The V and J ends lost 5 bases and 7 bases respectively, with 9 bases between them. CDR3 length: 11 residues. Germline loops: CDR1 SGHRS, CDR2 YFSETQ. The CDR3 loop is CASRTGYEAFF. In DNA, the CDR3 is TGCGCCAGCAGGACAGGTTATGAAGCTTTCTTT.

Written as DNA, the CDR3 is TGTGCCAGCTCACCCTACACCGGGGAGCTGTTTTTT. Residues: CASSPYTGELFF. J is TRBJ2-2 and V is TRBV18; no firm D call. The germline CDR1 and CDR2 sequences are KGHSH and LQKENI. This CDR3 is 12 amino acids long. Trimming took 3 bases from V and 3 from J, leaving 2 bases between them.

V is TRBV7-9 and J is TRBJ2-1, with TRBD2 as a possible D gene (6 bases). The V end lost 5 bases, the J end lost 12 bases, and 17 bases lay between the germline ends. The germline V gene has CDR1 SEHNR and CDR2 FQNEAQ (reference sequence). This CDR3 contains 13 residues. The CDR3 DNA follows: TGTGCCAGCAGCACAACCTCGGGAGTAGGGCAGTTCTTC. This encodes CASSTTSGVGQFF.

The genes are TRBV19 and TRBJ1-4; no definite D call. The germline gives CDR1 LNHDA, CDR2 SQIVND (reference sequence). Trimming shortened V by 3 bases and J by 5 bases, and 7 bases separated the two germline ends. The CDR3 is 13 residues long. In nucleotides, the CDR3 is TGTGCCAGTAGTATTACTAGGAATGAAAAACTGTTTTTT. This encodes CASSITRNEKLFF.

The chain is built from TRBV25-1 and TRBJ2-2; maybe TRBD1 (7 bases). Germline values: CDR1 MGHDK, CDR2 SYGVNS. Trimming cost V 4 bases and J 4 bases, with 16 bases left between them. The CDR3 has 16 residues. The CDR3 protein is CASSAGGTVLTGELFF. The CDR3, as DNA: TGTGCCAGCAGTGCAGGGGGGACGGTACTCACCGGGGAGCTGTTTTTT.

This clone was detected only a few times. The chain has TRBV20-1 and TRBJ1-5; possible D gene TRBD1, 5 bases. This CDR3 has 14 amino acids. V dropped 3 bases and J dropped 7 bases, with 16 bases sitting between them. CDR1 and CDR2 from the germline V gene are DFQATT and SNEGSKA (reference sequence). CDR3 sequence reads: CSASLSQGQQPQHF. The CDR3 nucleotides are TGCAGTGCTAGTCTTAGTCAGGGTCAGCAGCCCCAGCATTTT.

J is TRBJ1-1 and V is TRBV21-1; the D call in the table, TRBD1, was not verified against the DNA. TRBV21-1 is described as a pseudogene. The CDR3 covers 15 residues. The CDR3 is CASSAWSRTGGEAFF. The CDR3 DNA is TGTGCCAGCAGCGCCTGGAGTCGGACAGGGGGTGAAGCTTTCTTT.

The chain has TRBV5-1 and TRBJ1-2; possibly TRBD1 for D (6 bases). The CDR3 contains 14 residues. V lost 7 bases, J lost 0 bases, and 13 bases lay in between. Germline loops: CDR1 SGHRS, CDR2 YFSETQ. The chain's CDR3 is CASRQATTNYGYTF. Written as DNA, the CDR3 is TGCGCCAGCCGACAGGCTACCACTAACTATGGCTACACCTTC.